The clone carrying this T cell receptor (beta chain) has a count of ten or more. These data are taken from a study of early T cells in non-severe SARS-CoV-2 infection. MiXCR, applied by TCRdb to the 5' RACE reads, yields one record per CDR3 protein. This table holds tens of thousands of distinct CDR3 sequences, 13% to 15% found once. There are 13 residues in the CDR3. With 5 bases removed from V and 12 bases from J, the gap between germline ends came to 17 bases. The germline V gene has CDR1 PRHDT and CDR2 FYEKMQ (reference sequence). The rearrangement links TRBV13 to TRBJ2-1; D is possibly TRBD1 or TRBD2 (6 bases each). The sequence derives from an adult who was a healthcare worker with PCR-confirmed SARS-CoV-2 infection or an uninfected control (not recorded which). Specimen: whole blood. In nucleotides, the CDR3 is TGTGCCAGCAGCCCCCGGGAAGAGGGGGGGCAGTTCTTC. This sequence encodes CASSPREEGGQFF.